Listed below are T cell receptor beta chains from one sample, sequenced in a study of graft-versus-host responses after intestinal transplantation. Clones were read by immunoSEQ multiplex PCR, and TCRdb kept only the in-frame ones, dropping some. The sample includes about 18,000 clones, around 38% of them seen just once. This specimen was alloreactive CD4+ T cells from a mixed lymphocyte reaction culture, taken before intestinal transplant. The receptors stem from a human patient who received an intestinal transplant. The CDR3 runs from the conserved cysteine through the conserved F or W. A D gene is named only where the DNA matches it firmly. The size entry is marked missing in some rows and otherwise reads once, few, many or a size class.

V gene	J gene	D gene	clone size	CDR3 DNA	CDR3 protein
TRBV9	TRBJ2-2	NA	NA	TGTGCCAGCAGCGTAGAAGACAGGCTAAGGGAGCTGTTTTTT	CASSVEDRLRELFF
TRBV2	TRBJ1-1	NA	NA	TGTGCCAGCAGAGTACCAGGTGAAGCTTTCTTT	CASRVPGEAFF
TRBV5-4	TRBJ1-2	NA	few	TGTGCCAGCAGCTTGGTCCAGGATGGCTACACCTTC	CASSLVQDGYTF
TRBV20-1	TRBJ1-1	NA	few	TGCAGTGCTAGAGGCACTGAAGCTTTCTTT	CSARGTEAFF
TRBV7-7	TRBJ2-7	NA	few	TGTGCCAGCAGCTTAGTTCCAGTTAACTACGAGCAGTACTTC	CASSLVPVNYEQYF
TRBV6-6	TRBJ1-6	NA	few	TGTGCCAGCAGTTGGTCCAGGGAGATAGTACCCCTCCACTTT	CASSWSREIVPLHF
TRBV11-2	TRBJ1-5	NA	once	TGTGCCAGCAGCTTAGATGGGATGACAAATCAGCCCCAGCATTTT	CASSLDGMTNQPQHF
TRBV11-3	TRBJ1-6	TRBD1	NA	TGTGCCAGCAGCTTCCGACAGGGGGCTAGTTCCCTCCACTTT	CASSFRQGASSLHF
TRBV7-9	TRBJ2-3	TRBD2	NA	TGTGCCAGCAGCTTGCTAGCGGGGGGTATCCATTTT	CASSLLAGGIHF
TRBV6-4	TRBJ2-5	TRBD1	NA	TGTGCCAGCAGTGATACGGACAGGGGAAGGCAAGAGACCCAGTACTTC	CASSDTDRGRQETQYF
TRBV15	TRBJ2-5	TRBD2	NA	TGTGCCACCAGCAGAGATCGGCTCGCTAGCGGGGGGGCCGGGACCCAGTACTTC	CATSRDRLASGGAGTQYF
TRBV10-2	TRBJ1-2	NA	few	TGCGCCAGCAGTGAGGCCTTAAGGGCAGACTATGGCTACACCTTC	CASSEALRADYGYTF
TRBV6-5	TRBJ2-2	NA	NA	TGTGCCAGCAGTTTAAAACAGGGAAGCGGGGAGCTGTTTTTT	CASSLKQGSGELFF
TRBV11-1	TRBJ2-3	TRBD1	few	TGTGCCAGCAGCTTCCGGGACAGGGGGCTGCGCACAGATACGCAGTATTTT	CASSFRDRGLRTDTQYF
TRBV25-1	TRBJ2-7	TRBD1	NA	TGTGCCAGCAGTGAAATCGGGAGGACAGGGGTCGAGCAGTACTTC	CASSEIGRTGVEQYF
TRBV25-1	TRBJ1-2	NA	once	TGTGCCAGCAGTGTTGCTGGGAGCGGCTACACCTTC	CASSVAGSGYTF
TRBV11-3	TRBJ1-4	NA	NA	TGTGCCAGCAGCCGCGGACAGCCAACTAATGAAAAACTGTTTTTT	CASSRGQPTNEKLFF
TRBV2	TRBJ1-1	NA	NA	TGTGCCAGCAGTGAAGGGGTGACGGGGGGAGGTGAAGCTTTCTTT	CASSEGVTGGGEAFF
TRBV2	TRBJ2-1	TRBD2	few	TGTGCCTATACCGGGACTAGCGGAGCCGAGCAGTTCTTC	CAYTGTSGAEQFF
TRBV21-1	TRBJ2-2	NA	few	TGTGCCAGCAGCAAAGAGGCCACAGACACCGGGGAGCTGTTTTTT	CASSKEATDTGELFF
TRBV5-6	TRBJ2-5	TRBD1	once	TGTGCCAGCAGCTTTGTGGACAGGGAAGTTACCCAGTACTTC	CASSFVDREVTQYF
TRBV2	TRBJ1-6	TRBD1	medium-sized	TGTGCCAGCAGTGTACAGGGGGCGTTTTCACCCCTCCACTTT	CASSVQGAFSPLHF
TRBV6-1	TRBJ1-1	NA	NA	TGTGCCAGCATGTGGGGGGAGAACACTGAAGCTTTCTTT	CASMWGENTEAFF
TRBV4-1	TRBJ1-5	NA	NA	TGCGCCAGCAGCCAGGCCCAGCCCCTCGTTCAGCCCCAGCATTTT	CASSQAQPLVQPQHF
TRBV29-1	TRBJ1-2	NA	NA	TGCAGCGTTGGACGGGGCGGTAACTATGGCTACACCTTC	CSVGRGGNYGYTF
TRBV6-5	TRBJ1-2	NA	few	TGTGCCAGCAGTGCTACAGGGTCCCACTATGGCTACACCTTC	CASSATGSHYGYTF
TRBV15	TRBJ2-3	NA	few	TGTGCCACCAGCGGACGGGCGATAACAGATACGCAGTATTTT	CATSGRAITDTQYF
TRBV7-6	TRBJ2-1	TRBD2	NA	TGTGCCAGCAGCTTCTCGGGACTAGTTGCGGATGAGCAGTTCTTC	CASSFSGLVADEQFF
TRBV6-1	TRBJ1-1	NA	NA	TGTGCCAGCAGTGTCCTAGTTGGGGCGGACCCTGAAGCTTTCTTT	CASSVLVGADPEAFF
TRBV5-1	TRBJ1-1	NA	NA	TGCGCCAGCAGCTTGAGTGGGGCCGTCAGGAACACTGAAGCTTTCTTT	CASSLSGAVRNTEAFF
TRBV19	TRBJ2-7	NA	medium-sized	TGTGCCAGTGGCGTCTGGTTCGAGCAGTACTTC	CASGVWFEQYF
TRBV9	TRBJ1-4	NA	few	TGTGCCAGCAGCGTAGCTACGGGGGGACACCTTCGGGAAAAACTGTTTTTT	CASSVATGGHLREKLFF
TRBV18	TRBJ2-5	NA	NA	TGTGCCAGCTCACGCCGCACAGGGCCCCAAGAGACCCAGTACTTC	CASSRRTGPQETQYF
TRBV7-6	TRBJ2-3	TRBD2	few	TGTGCCAGCAGCTTAGGGACTAGCGGAGTTGCAGATACGCAGTATTTT	CASSLGTSGVADTQYF
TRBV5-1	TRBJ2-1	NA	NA	TGCGCCAGTTCCCGGACGGAGAGGAATGAGCAGTTCTTC	CASSRTERNEQFF
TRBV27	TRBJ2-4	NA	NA	TGTGCCAGCAGTTTATATCGGACGGCTTCGCACATTCAGTACTTC	CASSLYRTASHIQYF
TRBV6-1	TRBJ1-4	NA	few	TGTGCCAGCAGTGGTAGTTCCAGGGCAACTAATGAAAAACTGTTTTTT	CASSGSSRATNEKLFF
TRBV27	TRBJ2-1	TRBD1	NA	TGTGCCAGGTGGACAGGGAGCTCCTACAATGAGCAGTTCTTC	CARWTGSSYNEQFF
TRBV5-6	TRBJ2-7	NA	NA	TGTGCCAGCAGCTTGCGACAGTCCTACGAGCAGTACTTC	CASSLRQSYEQYF
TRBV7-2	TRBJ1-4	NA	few	TGTGCCAGCAGCTTAAAGGCCGCAACTAATGAAAAACTGTTTTTT	CASSLKAATNEKLFF
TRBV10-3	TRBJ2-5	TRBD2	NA	TGTGCCATCAGTGGCTCTAGCGGGGGGGCCGGATATAAGACCCAGTACTTC	CAISGSSGGAGYKTQYF
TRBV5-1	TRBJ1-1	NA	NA	TGCGCCAGCAAGGGCCCTGTGAACACTGAAGCTTTCTTT	CASKGPVNTEAFF
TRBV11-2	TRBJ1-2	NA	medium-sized	TGTGCCAGCAGCTTACGGCAGGGGTATAACTATGGCTACACCTTC	CASSLRQGYNYGYTF
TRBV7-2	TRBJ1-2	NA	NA	TGTGCCAGCAGTGTCTATGGCTACACCTTC	CASSVYGYTF
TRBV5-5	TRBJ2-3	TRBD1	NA	TGTGCCAGCAGCTTGGTTGTCGCGGCAGGGGGAACAGATACGCAGTATTTT	CASSLVVAAGGTDTQYF
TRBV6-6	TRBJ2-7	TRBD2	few	TGTGCCAGCAGTACGACGGGGGGGACCTCCTACGAGCAGTACTTC	CASSTTGGTSYEQYF
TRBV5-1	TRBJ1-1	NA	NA	TGCGCCAGCAGCGGGGCAGGGGCGAGAACTGAAGCTTTCTTT	CASSGAGARTEAFF
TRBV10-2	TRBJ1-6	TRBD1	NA	TGCGCCACCGATCGACAGGGCTCTAATTCACCCCTCCACTTT	CATDRQGSNSPLHF
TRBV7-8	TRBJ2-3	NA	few	TGTGCCAGCAGCTTGAGAAGAGGACTTAGCACAGATACGCAGTATTTT	CASSLRRGLSTDTQYF
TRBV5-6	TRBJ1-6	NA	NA	TGTGCCAGCAGCTTGGCTCCAGGACGAAATTCACCCCTCCACTTT	CASSLAPGRNSPLHF
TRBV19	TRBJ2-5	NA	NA	TGTGCCAGTAGTTCCGCAACAGGGCGAGAGACCCAGTACTTC	CASSSATGRETQYF
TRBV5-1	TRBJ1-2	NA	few	TGCGCCAGCAGCTTACAGGGAAGTTCGGATGGCTACACCTTC	CASSLQGSSDGYTF
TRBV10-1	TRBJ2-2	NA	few	TGCGCCAGCAGTGAATCGGCAGCGAACACCGGGGAGCTGTTTTTT	CASSESAANTGELFF